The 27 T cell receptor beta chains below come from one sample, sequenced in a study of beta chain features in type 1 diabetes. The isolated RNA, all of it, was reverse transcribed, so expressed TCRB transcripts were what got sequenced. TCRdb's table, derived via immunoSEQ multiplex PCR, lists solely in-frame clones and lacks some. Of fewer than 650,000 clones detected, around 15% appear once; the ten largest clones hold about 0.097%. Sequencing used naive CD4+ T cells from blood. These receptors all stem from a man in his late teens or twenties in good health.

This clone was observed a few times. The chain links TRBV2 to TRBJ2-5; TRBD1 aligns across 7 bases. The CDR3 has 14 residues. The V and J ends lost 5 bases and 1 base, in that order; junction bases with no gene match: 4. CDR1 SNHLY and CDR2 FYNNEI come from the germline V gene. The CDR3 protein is CASSFTGVQETQYF. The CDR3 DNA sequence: TGTGCCAGCAGTTTTACAGGGGTCCAAGAGACCCAGTACTTC.

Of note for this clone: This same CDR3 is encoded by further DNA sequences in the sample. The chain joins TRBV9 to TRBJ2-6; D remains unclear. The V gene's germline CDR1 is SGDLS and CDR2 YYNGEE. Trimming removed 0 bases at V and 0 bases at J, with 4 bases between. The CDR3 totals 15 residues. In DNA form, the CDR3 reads TGTGCCAGCAGCGTAGGAAGCTCTGGGGCCAACGTCCTGACTTTC. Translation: CASSVGSSGANVLTF.

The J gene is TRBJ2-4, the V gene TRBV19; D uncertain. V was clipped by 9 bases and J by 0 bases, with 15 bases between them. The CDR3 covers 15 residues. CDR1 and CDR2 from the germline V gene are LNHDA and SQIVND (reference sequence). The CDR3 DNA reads TGTGCCAGCAGCCCCCATCTTCTAGCCAAAAACATTCAGTACTTC. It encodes CASSPHLLAKNIQYF. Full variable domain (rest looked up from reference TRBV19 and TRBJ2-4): DGGITQSPKYLFRKEGQNVTLSCEQNLNHDAMYWYRQDPGQGLRLIYYSQIVNDFQKGDIAEGYSVSREKKESFPLTVTSAQKNPTAFYLCASSPHLLAKNIQYFGAGTRLSVL.

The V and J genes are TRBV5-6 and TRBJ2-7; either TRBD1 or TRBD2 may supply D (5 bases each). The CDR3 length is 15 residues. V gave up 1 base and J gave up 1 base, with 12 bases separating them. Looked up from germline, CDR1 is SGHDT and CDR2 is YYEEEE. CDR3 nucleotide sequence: TGTGCCAGCAGCTTGTCCCCGGGACGGTCCTACGAGCAGTACTTC. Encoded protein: CASSLSPGRSYEQYF.

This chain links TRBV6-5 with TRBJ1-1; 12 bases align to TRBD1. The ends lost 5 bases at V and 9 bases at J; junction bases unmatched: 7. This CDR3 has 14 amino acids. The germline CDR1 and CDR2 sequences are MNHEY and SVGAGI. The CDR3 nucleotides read TGTGCCAGCAGTCCCGGGACAGGGGGCGGACAAGCTTTCTTT. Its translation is CASSPGTGGGQAFF.

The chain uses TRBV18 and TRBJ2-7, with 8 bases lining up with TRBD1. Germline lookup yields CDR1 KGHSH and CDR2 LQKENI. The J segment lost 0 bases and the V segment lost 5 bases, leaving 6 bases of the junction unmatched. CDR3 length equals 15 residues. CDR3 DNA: TGTGCCAGCTCATCGACAGGGGCCAGCTCCTACGAGCAGTACTTC. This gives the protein CASSSTGASSYEQYF.

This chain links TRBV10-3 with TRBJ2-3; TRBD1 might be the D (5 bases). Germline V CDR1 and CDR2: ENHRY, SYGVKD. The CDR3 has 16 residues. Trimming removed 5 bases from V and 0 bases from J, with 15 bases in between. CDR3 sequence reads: CAISSQGFPSTDTQYF. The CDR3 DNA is TGTGCCATCAGTTCGCAGGGATTCCCTAGCACAGATACGCAGTATTTT.

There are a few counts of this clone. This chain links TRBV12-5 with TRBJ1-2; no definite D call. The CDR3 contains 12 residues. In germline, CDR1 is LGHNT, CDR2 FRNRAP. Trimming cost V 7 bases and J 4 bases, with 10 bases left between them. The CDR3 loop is CASATDGYGYTF. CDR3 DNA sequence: TGTGCTAGTGCCACGGACGGCTATGGCTACACCTTC.

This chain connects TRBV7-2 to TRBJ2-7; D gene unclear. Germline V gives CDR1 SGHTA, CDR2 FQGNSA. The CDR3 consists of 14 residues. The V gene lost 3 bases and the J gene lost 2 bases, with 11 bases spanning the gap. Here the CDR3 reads CASSLVQNPYEQYF. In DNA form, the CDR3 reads TGTGCCAGCAGCTTGGTTCAGAACCCCTACGAGCAGTACTTC. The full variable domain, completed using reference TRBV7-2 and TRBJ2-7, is GAGVSQSPSNKVTEKGKDVELRCDPISGHTALYWYRQSLGQGLEFLIYFQGNSAPDKSGLPSDRFSAERTGGSVSTLTIQRTQQEDSAVYLCASSLVQNPYEQYFGPGTRLTVT.

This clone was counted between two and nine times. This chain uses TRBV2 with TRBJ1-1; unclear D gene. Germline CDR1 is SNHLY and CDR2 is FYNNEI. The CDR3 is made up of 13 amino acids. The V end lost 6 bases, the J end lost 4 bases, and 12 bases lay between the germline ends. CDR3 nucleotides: TGTGCCAGCAGGCGCTCAGGTGGCACTGAAGCTTTCTTT. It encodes CASRRSGGTEAFF.

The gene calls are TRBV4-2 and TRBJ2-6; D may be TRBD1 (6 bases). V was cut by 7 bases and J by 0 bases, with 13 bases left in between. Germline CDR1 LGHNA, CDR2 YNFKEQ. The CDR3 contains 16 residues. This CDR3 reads CASTRVGASGANVLTF. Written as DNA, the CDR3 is TGTGCCAGCACCCGAGTGGGGGCCTCTGGGGCCAACGTCCTGACTTTC.

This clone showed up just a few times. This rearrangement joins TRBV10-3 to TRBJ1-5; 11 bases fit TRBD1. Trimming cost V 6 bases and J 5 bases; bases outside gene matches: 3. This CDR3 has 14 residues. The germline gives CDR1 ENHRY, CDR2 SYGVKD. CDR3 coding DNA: TGTGCCATCAGCGGGGGACAGGGGGATCAGCCCCAGCATTTT. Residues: CAISGGQGDQPQHF.

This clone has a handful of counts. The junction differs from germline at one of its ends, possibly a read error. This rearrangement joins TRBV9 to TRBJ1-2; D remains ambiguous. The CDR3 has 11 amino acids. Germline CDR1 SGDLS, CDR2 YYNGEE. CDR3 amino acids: CASSVVQAPTF. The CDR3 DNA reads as TGTGCCAGCAGCGTAGTTCAGGCACCCACTTTC. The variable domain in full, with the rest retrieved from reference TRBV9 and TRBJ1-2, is DSGVTQTPKHLITATGQRVTLRCSPRSGDLSVYWYQQSLDQGLQFLIQYYNGEERAKGNILERFSAQQFPDLHSELNLSSLELGDSALYFCASSVVQAPTFGSGTRLTVV.

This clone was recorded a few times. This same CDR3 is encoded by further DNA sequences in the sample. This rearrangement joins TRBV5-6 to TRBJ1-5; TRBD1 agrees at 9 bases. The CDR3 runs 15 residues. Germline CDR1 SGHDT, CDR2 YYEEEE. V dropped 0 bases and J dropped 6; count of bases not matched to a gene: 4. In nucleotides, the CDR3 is TGTGCCAGCAGCTTGGGACAGGGGGTGAGTCAGCCCCAGCATTTT. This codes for CASSLGQGVSQPQHF.

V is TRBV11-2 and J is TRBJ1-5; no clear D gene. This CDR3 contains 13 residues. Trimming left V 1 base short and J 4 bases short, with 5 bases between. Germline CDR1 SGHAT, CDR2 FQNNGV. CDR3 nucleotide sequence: TGTGCCAGCAGCTTAGGTGCGAATCAGCCCCAGCATTTT. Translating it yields CASSLGANQPQHF.

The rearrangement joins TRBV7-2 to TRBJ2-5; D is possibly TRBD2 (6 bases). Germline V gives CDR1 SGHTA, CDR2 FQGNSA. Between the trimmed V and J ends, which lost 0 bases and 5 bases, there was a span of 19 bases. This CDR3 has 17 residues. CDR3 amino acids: CASSLAVSGGSRETQYF. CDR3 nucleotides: TGTGCCAGCAGCTTAGCCGTATCCGGAGGGTCCCGTGAGACCCAGTACTTC.

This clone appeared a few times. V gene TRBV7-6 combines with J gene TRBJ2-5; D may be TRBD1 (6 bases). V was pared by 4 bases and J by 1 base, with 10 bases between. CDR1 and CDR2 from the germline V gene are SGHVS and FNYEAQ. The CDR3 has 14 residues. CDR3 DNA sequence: TGTGCCAGCAGCTCAGGACAGCCCCAAGAGACCCAGTACTTC. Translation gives CASSSGQPQETQYF.

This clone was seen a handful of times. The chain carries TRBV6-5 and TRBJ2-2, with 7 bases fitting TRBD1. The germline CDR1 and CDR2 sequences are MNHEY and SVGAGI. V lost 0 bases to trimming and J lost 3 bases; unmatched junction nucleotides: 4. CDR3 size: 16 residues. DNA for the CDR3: TGTGCCAGCAGTTACTCGGGGACAGCACACACCGGGGAGCTGTTTTTT. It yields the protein CASSYSGTAHTGELFF.

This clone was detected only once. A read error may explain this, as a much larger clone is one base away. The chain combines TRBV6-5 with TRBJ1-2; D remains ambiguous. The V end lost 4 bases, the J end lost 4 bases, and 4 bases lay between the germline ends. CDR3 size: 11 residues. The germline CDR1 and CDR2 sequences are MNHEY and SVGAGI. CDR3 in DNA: TGTGCCAGCAGTTCCCCCTATGGCTACACCTTC. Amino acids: CASSSPYGYTF.

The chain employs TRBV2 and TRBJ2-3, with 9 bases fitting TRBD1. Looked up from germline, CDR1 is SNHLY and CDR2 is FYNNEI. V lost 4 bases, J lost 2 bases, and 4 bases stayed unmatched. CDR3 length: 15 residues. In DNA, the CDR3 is TGTGCCAGCAGTGGCGGGACAGGGTACACAGATACGCAGTATTTT. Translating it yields CASSGGTGYTDTQYF. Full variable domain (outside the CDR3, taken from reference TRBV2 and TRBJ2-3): EPEVTQTPSHQVTQMGQEVILRCVPISNHLYFYWYRQILGQKVEFLVSFYNNEISEKSEIFDDQFSVERPDGSNFTLKIRSTKLEDSAMYFCASSGGTGYTDTQYFGPGTRLTVL.

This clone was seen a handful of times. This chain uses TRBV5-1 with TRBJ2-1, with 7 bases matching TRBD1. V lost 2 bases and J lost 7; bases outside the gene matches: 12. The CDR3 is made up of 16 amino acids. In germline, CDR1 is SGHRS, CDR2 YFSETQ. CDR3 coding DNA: TGCGCCAGCAGCTTTGGACAGGAGCAAGGGCGGAATGAGCAGTTCTTC. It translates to CASSFGQEQGRNEQFF.

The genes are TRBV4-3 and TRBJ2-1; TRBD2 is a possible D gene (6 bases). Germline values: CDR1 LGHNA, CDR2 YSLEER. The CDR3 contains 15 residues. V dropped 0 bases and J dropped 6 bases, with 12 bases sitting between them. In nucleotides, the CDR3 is TGCGCCAGCAGCCAAGAGGGAGCGGGCCTCAATGAGCAGTTCTTC. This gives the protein CASSQEGAGLNEQFF.

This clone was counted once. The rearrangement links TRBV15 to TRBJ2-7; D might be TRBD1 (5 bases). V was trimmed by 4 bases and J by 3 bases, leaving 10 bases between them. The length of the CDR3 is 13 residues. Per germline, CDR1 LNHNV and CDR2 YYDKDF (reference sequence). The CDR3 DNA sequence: TGTGCCACCAGCACCCCCGACAGCTACGAGCAGTACTTC. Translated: CATSTPDSYEQYF.

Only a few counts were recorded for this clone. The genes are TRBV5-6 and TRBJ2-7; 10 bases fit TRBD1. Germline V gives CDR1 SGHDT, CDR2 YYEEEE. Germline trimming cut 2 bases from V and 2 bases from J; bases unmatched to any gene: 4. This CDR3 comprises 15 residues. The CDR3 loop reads CASSFRDRGTYEQYF. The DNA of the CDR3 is TGTGCCAGCAGCTTCCGGGACAGGGGCACCTACGAGCAGTACTTC.

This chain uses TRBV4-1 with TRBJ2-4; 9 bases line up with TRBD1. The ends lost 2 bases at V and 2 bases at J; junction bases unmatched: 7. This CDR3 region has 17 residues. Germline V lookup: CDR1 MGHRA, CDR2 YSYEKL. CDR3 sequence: CASSQPRQGVPKNIQYF. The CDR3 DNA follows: TGCGCCAGCAGCCAACCTCGACAGGGGGTGCCCAAAAACATTCAGTACTTC.

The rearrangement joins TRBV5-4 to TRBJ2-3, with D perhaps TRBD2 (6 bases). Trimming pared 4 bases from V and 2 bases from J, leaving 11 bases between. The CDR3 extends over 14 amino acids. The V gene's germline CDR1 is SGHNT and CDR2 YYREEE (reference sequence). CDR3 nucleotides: TGTGCCAGCAGCCGCCGACTAGACACAGATACGCAGTATTTT. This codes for CASSRRLDTDTQYF.

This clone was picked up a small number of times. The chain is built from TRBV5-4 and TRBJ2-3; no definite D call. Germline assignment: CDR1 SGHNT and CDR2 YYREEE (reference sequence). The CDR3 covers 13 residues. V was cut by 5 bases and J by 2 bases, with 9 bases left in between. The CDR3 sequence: CASSIQHTDTQYF. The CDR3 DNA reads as TGTGCCAGCAGTATACAGCACACAGATACGCAGTATTTT.